Below, 6 T cell receptor beta chains from the same sample are listed, as sequenced in a study of long-term antiretroviral therapy in people with HIV (dated by TCRdb to 2022 to 2024). The immunoSEQ hsTCRB v3.0 assay was used at survey level resolution to sequence the TRB variable region. TCRdb provides this immuneACCESS table in a form limited to in-frame rearrangements. Some clones are lacking; in checked studies, under half of them reflect an unresolved V gene, and why the rest are absent is not known. In this sample the table shows 25,000 to 35,000 clones, approximately 87% of which occur a single time. Around 4.4% of the sample is taken by the ten largest. The sequences come from unsorted PBMCs, collected 0.5 years after starting antiretroviral therapy. These receptors came from a woman aged 18-29 years with HIV.

The chain carries TRBV7-9 and TRBJ2-5; tentatively, D is TRBD2 (6 bases). The V gene's germline CDR1 is SEHNR and CDR2 FQNEAQ (reference sequence). V lost 5 bases and J 0 bases, leaving 16 bases between the germline ends. This CDR3 spans 16 amino acids. The CDR3 nucleotides read TGTGCCAGCAGCGTACCCGGGACTCCGTACCAAGAGACCCAGTACTTC. This gives the protein CASSVPGTPYQETQYF.

CDR3 amino acids: CASSELAYYNEQFF. CDR3 bases: TGTGCCAGCAGTGAACTTGCTTACTACAATGAGCAGTTCTTC. This chain joins TRBV6-1 and TRBJ2-1; D remains unclear. Germline V gene sequence: CDR1 MNHNS, CDR2 SASEGT. The CDR3 runs to 14 residues. Trimming took off 2 bases at V and 3 bases at J, with 8 bases between the two ends.

This rearrangement joins TRBV28 to TRBJ1-5; 9 nucleotides match TRBD1. Trimming took 3 bases from V and 4 from J; bases not matched to a gene: 1. The CDR3 contains 14 residues. Germline assignment: CDR1 MDHEN and CDR2 SYDVKM. The CDR3 DNA sequence: TGTGCCAGCAGTTTCGGGACAGGGAATCAGCCCCAGCATTTT. This gives the protein CASSFGTGNQPQHF.

The gene calls are TRBV5-4 and TRBJ2-1; 10 bases map to TRBD2. V dropped 3 bases and J dropped 9; count of bases not matched to a gene: 6. The germline gives CDR1 SGHNT, CDR2 YYREEE (reference sequence). The CDR3 loop spans 14 amino acids. This CDR3 is CASSWLAGAREQFF. The CDR3 DNA is TGTGCCAGCAGCTGGCTAGCGGGAGCTCGTGAGCAGTTCTTC.

The V gene is TRBV28, the J gene TRBJ2-1, with TRBD2 matching 8 bases. There are 15 residues in the CDR3. Per germline, CDR1 MDHEN and CDR2 SYDVKM. V shed 4 bases and J 8 bases; nucleotides not matched to a gene: 10. The CDR3 region has the DNA TGTGCCAGCAGTTCCAGCGGGAGTTGGAACTATGAGCAGTTCTTC. Translation gives CASSSSGSWNYEQFF.

The V call is TRBV10-1, the J call TRBJ2-1; D might be TRBD2 (6 bases). The CDR3 is 16 residues long. The germline CDR1 and CDR2 sequences are WNHNN and SYGVQD (reference sequence). V lost 1 base and J 5 bases, leaving 15 bases between the germline ends. The chain's CDR3 is CASSELGGEGNNEQFF. In DNA form, the CDR3 reads TGCGCCAGCAGTGAGTTGGGGGGAGAGGGGAACAATGAGCAGTTCTTC.